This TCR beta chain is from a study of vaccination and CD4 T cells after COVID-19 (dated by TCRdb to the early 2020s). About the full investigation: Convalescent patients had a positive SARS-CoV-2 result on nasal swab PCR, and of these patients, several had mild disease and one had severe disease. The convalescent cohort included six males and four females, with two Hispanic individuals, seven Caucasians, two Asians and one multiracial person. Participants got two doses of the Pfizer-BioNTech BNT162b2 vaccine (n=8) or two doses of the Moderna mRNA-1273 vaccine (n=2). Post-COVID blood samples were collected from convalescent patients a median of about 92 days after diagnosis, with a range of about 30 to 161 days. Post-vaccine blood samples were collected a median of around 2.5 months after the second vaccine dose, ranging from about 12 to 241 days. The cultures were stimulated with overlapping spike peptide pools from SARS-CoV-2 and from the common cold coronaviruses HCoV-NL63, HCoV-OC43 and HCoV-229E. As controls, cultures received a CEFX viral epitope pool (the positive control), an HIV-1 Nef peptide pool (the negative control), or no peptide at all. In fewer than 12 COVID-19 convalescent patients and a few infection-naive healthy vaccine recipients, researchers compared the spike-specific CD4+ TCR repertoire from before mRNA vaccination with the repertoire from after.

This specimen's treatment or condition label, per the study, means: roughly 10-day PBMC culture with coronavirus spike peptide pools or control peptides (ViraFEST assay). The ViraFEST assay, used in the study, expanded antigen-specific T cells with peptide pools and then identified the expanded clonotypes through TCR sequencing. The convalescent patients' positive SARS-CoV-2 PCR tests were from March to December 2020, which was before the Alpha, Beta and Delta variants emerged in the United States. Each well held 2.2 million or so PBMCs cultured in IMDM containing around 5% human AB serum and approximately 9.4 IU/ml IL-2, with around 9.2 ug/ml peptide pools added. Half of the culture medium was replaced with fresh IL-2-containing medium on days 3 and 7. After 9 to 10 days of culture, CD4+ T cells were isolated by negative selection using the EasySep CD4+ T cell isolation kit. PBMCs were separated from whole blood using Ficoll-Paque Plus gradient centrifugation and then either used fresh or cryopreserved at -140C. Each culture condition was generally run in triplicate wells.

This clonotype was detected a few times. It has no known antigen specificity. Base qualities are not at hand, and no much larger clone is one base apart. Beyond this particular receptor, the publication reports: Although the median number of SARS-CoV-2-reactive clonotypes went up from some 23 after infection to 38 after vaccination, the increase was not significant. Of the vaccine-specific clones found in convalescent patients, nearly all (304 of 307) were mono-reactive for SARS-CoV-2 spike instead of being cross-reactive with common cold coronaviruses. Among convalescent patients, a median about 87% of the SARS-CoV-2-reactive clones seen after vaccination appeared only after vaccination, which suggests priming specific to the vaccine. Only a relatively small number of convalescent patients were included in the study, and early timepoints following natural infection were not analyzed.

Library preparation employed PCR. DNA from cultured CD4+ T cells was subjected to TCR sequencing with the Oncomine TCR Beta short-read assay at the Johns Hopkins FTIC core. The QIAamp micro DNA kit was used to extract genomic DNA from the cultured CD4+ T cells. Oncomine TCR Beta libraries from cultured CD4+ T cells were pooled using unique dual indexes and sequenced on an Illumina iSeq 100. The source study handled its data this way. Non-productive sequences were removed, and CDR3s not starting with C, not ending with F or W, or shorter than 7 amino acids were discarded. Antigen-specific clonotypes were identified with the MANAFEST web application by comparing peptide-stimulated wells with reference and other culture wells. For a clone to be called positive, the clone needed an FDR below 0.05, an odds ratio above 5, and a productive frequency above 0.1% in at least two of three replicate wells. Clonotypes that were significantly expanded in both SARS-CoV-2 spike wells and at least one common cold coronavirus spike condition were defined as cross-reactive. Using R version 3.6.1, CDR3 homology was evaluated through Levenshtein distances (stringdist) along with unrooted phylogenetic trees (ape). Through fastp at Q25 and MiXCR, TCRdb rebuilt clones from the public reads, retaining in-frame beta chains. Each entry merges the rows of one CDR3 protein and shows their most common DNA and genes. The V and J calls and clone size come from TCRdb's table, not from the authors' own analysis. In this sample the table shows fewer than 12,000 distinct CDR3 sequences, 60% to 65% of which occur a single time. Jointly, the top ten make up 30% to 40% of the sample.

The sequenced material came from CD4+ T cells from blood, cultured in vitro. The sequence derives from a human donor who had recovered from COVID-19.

At the DNA level, the sequence is TGTGCCAGCAGCTTAGTAGGGGGCGGGAATGGCTACACCTTC. Its coded protein is CASSLVGGGNGYTF. The chain uses TRBV11-3 and TRBJ1-2; a stretch of 7 junction bases matches TRBD1. The CDR3 goes from the cysteine to the phenylalanine over 14 residues. Only the CDR3 portion is preserved as DNA: 42 bases, with reading frame beginning at the first base. The germline V gene supplies CDR1 SGHNT and CDR2 YENEEA. Trimming removed 1 base from V and 6 bases from J; the gene matches leave 5 bases unexplained. The full variable domain, with segments outside the CDR3 supplied by the reference TRBV11-3 and TRBJ1-2 proteins, appears as EAGVVQSPRYKIIEKKQPVAFWCNPISGHNTLYWYLQNLGQGPELLIRYENEEAVDDSQLPKDRFSAERLKGVDSTLKIQPAELGDSAVYLCASSLVGGGNGYTFGSGTRLTVV.